Below are 17 T cell receptor beta chains sequenced from a single sample in a study of T cell clonality in common variable immunodeficiency (dated by TCRdb to about 2015). The library was produced with the immunoSEQ multiplex PCR assay. TCRdb limited this immuneACCESS table to in-frame rearrangements with V and J called. A share of clones is missing; checked studies link under half to unresolved V genes, and the rest is unexplained. In this sample the table shows roughly 42,000 clones, and no singletons are among them. The ten largest clones add up to around 2.8% of the sample. The source material was peripheral blood mononuclear cells. The receptors come from a person between 18 and 75 years old in good health.

This clone was found many times. With the read ending 3 residues before the CDR3 end, the germline J gene is used to fill in that end. The chain combines TRBV5-1 with TRBJ2-3; D possibly corresponds to TRBD1 (6 bases). The V end was cut by 3 bases, the J end by 6 bases, with 17 bases between. This CDR3 region has 15 residues. Germline V lookup: CDR1 SGHRS, CDR2 YFSETQ. CDR3 DNA, as far as it was read: TGCGCCAGCAGCTCGAGAGCCGGGCAGGGGGATACG. Its protein is CASSSRAGQGDT. The full CDR3 protein reads CASSSRAGQGDTQYF.

Many counts were recorded for this clone. This chain's CDR3 is CSAKGASGRTDTQYF. CDR3 DNA (partial): TGCAGTGCTAAAGGGGCTAGCGGCCGCACAGATACG. The V call is TRBV20-1, the J call TRBJ2-3; 7 nucleotides match TRBD2. Sequencing ends 3 residues short of the CDR3 end; the germline J gene provides the rest. The V gene's germline CDR1 is DFQATT and CDR2 SNEGSKA (reference sequence). The CDR3 sequence is 15 residues long. V dropped 4 bases and J dropped 1; count of bases not matched to a gene: 8.

This clone was recorded many times. The CDR3 goes on 3 residues after the read ends, and that part is filled in from the germline J gene. This chain connects TRBV18 to TRBJ2-7, with D perhaps TRBD1 (6 bases). The CDR3 spans 15 residues. V was clipped by 3 bases and J by 0 bases, with 12 bases between them. Germline V gene lookup returns CDR1 KGHSH and CDR2 LQKENI. CDR3: CASSPPGTLSYEQYF. The part of the CDR3 DNA that was read is TGTGCCAGCTCACCCCCCGGGACACTCTCCTACGAG.

This clone has a count of ten or more. The CDR3 is cut off 3 residues early in the read; its end comes from the germline J gene. V gene TRBV5-1 combines with J gene TRBJ2-2; TRBD1 might be the D (6 bases). Trimming removed 4 bases at V and 6 bases at J, with 10 bases between. The CDR3 covers 13 residues. Germline-derived CDR1 and CDR2 are SGHRS and YFSETQ. The CDR3 sequence is CASSEGVPGELFF. The sequenced CDR3 bases are TGCGCCAGCAGCGAGGGGGTGCCCGGGGAG.

This clone showed up many times. Read coverage stops 3 residues before the CDR3 terminus; the germline J gene supplies the remainder. V gene TRBV12-3 or TRBV12-4 combines with J gene TRBJ2-3; TRBD1 matches 9 bases. J gave up 2 bases and V 6 bases, and 12 bases lay outside the gene matches. This CDR3 comprises 17 residues. Partial CDR3 DNA: TGTGCCAGCAGACCTGACAGGGGGGTTTCGATCACAGATACG. Translation gives CASRPDRGVSITDT. The entire CDR3 is CASRPDRGVSITDTQYF.

This clone appeared many times. The read comes to an end 3 residues before the CDR3 does, leaving the germline J gene to fill in the end. The chain employs TRBV5-1 and TRBJ2-5, with 7 bases identical to TRBD2. Germline CDR1 SGHRS, CDR2 YFSETQ. The CDR3 length is 15 residues. With 1 base clipped from V and 5 bases from J, the junction kept 8 bases outside the gene matches. Here the CDR3 reads CASSLTLAVRETQYF. The part of the CDR3 DNA that was read is TGCGCCAGCAGCTTGACCCTAGCGGTCCGTGAGACC. The variable domain in full, completed from reference TRBV5-1 and TRBJ2-5, reads KAGVTQTPRYLIKTRGQQVTLSCSPISGHRSVSWYQQTPGQGLQFLFEYFSETQRNKGNFPGRFSGRQFSNSRSEMNVSTLELGDSALYLCASSLTLAVRETQYFGPGTRLLVL.

This clone was recorded many times. The read finishes 3 residues shy of the CDR3 end, and the germline J gene is used to complete it. J is TRBJ2-7 and V is TRBV5-1; no clear D gene. The CDR3 length is 14 residues. Germline V CDR1 and CDR2: SGHRS, YFSETQ. V dropped 2 bases and J dropped 0 bases, with 9 bases sitting between them. Incomplete CDR3 DNA: TGCGCCAGCAGCTTCCAGGTGAGCTCCTACGAG. Translated, it gives CASSFQVSSYE. The full CDR3 protein is CASSFQVSSYEQYF.

In its sample, this clone was seen many times. Sequencing ends 3 residues short of the CDR3 end; the germline J gene provides the rest. The genes are TRBV6-1 and TRBJ2-1, with 9 bases identical to TRBD1. Germline V lookup: CDR1 MNHNS, CDR2 SASEGT. This CDR3 has 16 amino acids. The V and J ends lost 3 bases and 9 bases, in that order; junction bases with no gene match: 12. The CDR3 DNA, read in part, is TGTGCCAGCAGTGATGCCGGGACAGGGACCGGCAGTGAG. It specifies CASSDAGTGTGSE. In full, the CDR3 reads CASSDAGTGTGSEQFF.

Worth noting for this clone: The CDR3 is cut off 3 residues early in the read; its end comes from the germline J gene. The genes are TRBV19 and TRBJ2-3, with D perhaps matching TRBD1 or TRBD2 (7 bases each). This CDR3 has 14 amino acids. The germline gives CDR1 LNHDA, CDR2 SQIVND (reference sequence). CDR3 bases read: TGTGCCAGTAGCTCCGGCGGGGAGGGACAGCCG. Protein sequence: CASSSGGEGQP. The whole CDR3 is CASSSGGEGQPQYF.

This clone was detected many times. The read halts 3 residues ahead of the CDR3 end, with the missing end drawn from the germline J gene. V is TRBV30 and J is TRBJ2-1; 11 bases agree with TRBD2. Germline V gene sequence: CDR1 GTSNPN, CDR2 SVGIG (reference sequence). The CDR3 contains 19 residues. V lost 3 bases and J lost 1; bases outside the gene matches: 14. The CDR3 bases that were read are TGTGCCTGGAGGCAAGGGGGTAGCGGGGGGGCCGTTTCCTACAATGAG. Protein product: CAWRQGGSGGAVSYNE. In full, the CDR3 is CAWRQGGSGGAVSYNEQFF.

At least ten counts were recorded for this clone. The CDR3 end is not reached by the read, which stops 3 residues before it; the germline J gene fills it in. V gene TRBV19 combines with J gene TRBJ2-1, with 9 bases matching TRBD2. The germline CDR1 and CDR2 sequences are LNHDA and SQIVND (reference sequence). This CDR3 is 15 amino acids long. The junction had 6 bases not matched to a gene; V was cut back by 5 bases and J by 4 bases. CDR3 region: CASSGGLAGYNEQFF. The DNA read from the CDR3 is TGTGCCAGTAGTGGCGGCCTAGCGGGGTACAATGAG. Together with reference TRBV19 and TRBJ2-1, the CDR3 gives the full variable domain: DGGITQSPKYLFRKEGQNVTLSCEQNLNHDAMYWYRQDPGQGLRLIYYSQIVNDFQKGDIAEGYSVSREKKESFPLTVTSAQKNPTAFYLCASSGGLAGYNEQFFGPGTRLTVL.

Many counts were recorded for this clone. The DNA ends 3 residues before the CDR3 does, and the rest of the CDR3 is filled in from the germline J gene. The chain employs TRBV2 and TRBJ2-7; D is perhaps TRBD1 (6 bases). Germline CDR1 reads SNHLY; CDR2 reads FYNNEI. The CDR3 has 13 amino acids. V dropped 5 bases and J dropped 5 bases, with 13 bases sitting between them. The sequenced CDR3 bases are TGTGCCAGCAGTTTACAGGGTCTGAACGAG. Protein: CASSLQGLNE. The whole CDR3 sequence reads CASSLQGLNEQYF. Based on the CDR3 plus reference TRBV2 and TRBJ2-7, the full variable domain is EPEVTQTPSHQVTQMGQEVILRCVPISNHLYFYWYRQILGQKVEFLVSFYNNEISEKSEIFDDQFSVERPDGSNFTLKIRSTKLEDSAMYFCASSLQGLNEQYFGPGTRLTVT.

This clone was counted at least ten times. The observed sequence ends 3 residues before the CDR3 terminus, with the missing tail filled in from the germline J gene. The chain couples TRBV19 to TRBJ2-3; D call uncertain. The CDR3 runs to 14 residues. Trimming took 3 bases from V and 2 from J, leaving 9 bases between them. Germline V lookup: CDR1 LNHDA, CDR2 SQIVND (reference sequence). CDR3 DNA (partial): TGTGCCAGTAGTATCCCTACTGACACAGATACG. Its translation is CASSIPTDTDT. The whole CDR3 sequence is CASSIPTDTDTQYF. Variable domain in full (rest from reference TRBV19 and TRBJ2-3): DGGITQSPKYLFRKEGQNVTLSCEQNLNHDAMYWYRQDPGQGLRLIYYSQIVNDFQKGDIAEGYSVSREKKESFPLTVTSAQKNPTAFYLCASSIPTDTDTQYFGPGTRLTVL.

This clone came up many times. The missing CDR3 end, 3 residues past where the read stops, is filled in from the germline J gene. The gene calls are TRBV7-6 and TRBJ1-1, with D uncertain. Germline values: CDR1 SGHVS, CDR2 FNYEAQ. The germline V and J ends were trimmed by 5 bases and 7 bases, with 14 bases remaining between them. The CDR3 is 13 residues long. The covered CDR3 bases are TGTGCCAGCAGCCGCAAGGGTCTGAGTGAA. Its translation: CASSRKGLSE. The CDR3, in full, reads CASSRKGLSEAFF.

This clone was found many times. Read data end 3 residues before the CDR3 end; the end is taken from the germline J gene. The V call is TRBV11-2, the J call TRBJ2-2, with no clear D. V was cut by 4 bases and J by 6 bases, with 9 bases left in between. This CDR3 spans 13 amino acids. Germline-derived CDR1 and CDR2 are SGHAT and FQNNGV. The CDR3 region is CASSSRAPGELFF. The CDR3 DNA, read in part, is TGTGCCAGCAGCTCTCGAGCCCCCGGGGAG.

This clone showed up many times. Read data end 3 residues before the CDR3 end; the end is taken from the germline J gene. J is TRBJ2-5 and V is TRBV5-1; the D gene is possibly TRBD1 (6 bases). Trimming pared 2 bases from V and 5 bases from J, leaving 13 bases between. There are 14 residues in the CDR3. Germline lookup yields CDR1 SGHRS and CDR2 YFSETQ. The CDR3 reads CASSFRGASETQYF. The CDR3 bases that were read are TGCGCCAGCAGCTTCAGGGGTGCGTCGGAGACC.

This clone was counted at least ten times. The read terminates 3 residues ahead of where the CDR3 ends, so the germline J gene completes it. This chain uses TRBV19 with TRBJ1-5; D gene uncertain. This CDR3 region has 16 residues. Trimming took off 5 bases at V and 7 bases at J, with 21 bases between the two ends. Germline CDR1 and CDR2: LNHDA and SQIVND (reference sequence). CDR3 DNA, as far as it was read: TGTGCCAGTAGTCTTCGATTAACGGGTGGAGGACAGCCC. Translated, it gives CASSLRLTGGGQP. The entire CDR3 is CASSLRLTGGGQPQHF.